The 25 T cell receptor beta chains below all came from one sample that was sequenced in a study of shared clonotypes between healthy human individuals. This table comes from immunoSEQ multiplex PCR, and its TCRdb copy is limited to in-frame clones, with some not included. The table has some 2.4 million clones, over 85% seen once. Sequencing was performed on naive CD4+ T cells from PBMCs. Subset defined: CD45RA+ positively selected. The receptors shown here come from a man between 18 and 35 years old in good health. Some clones in this sample may be carry-over from other donors' samples.

The chain carries TRBV28 and TRBJ2-5; D is ambiguous. The germline V gene has CDR1 MDHEN and CDR2 SYDVKM. The CDR3 covers 14 residues. V lost 7 bases and J 1 base, leaving 13 bases between the germline ends. In nucleotides, the CDR3 is TGTGCCAGCAACGAAGGTCTTCTCCAAGAGACCCAGTACTTC. Its translation: CASNEGLLQETQYF.

This chain joins TRBV11-2 and TRBJ1-1; no definite D call. The germline V gene has CDR1 SGHAT and CDR2 FQNNGV. There are 16 residues in the CDR3. The V gene lost 0 bases and the J gene lost 0 bases, with 11 bases spanning the gap. The CDR3 loop reads CASSLEFGNLNTEAFF. CDR3 in DNA: TGTGCCAGCAGCTTAGAGTTCGGGAACTTGAACACTGAAGCTTTCTTT.

The chain has TRBV10-3 and TRBJ2-7, with D perhaps TRBD1 (5 bases). Germline V gene sequence: CDR1 ENHRY, CDR2 SYGVKD. This CDR3 is built from 13 residues. Deletions cut 6 bases from V and 6 bases from J, with 15 bases between. The CDR3 reads CAIRETGSGEQYF. DNA of the CDR3: TGTGCCATCAGGGAAACAGGTTCGGGCGAGCAGTACTTC.

This chain joins TRBV6-5 and TRBJ2-1; 9 positions match TRBD2. This CDR3 is 14 amino acids long. V was pared by 7 bases and J by 10 bases, with 11 bases of the junction left unmatched. The germline V gene encodes CDR1 MNHEY and CDR2 SVGAGI. CDR3 DNA: TGTGCCAGCACCCCGGGTGGGAGCGGGGGGGAGCAGTTCTTC. It translates to CASTPGGSGGEQFF.

V and J are TRBV15 and TRBJ2-5, with D hard to call. Trimming took off 1 base at V and 5 bases at J, with 14 bases between the two ends. This CDR3 has 15 amino acids. Germline assignment: CDR1 LNHNV and CDR2 YYDKDF (reference sequence). The CDR3 nucleotides read TGTGCCACCAGCAGAGTTGGCATAGGGAAGGAGACCCAGTACTTC. Residues: CATSRVGIGKETQYF.

V usage is TRBV7-3 and J usage is TRBJ2-3; D is possibly TRBD1 or TRBD2 (5 bases each). Germline V gene sequence: CDR1 SGHTA, CDR2 FQGTGA. The CDR3 totals 16 residues. V was pared by 1 base and J by 3 bases, with 14 bases between. This CDR3 is CASSLRGKTGTDTQYF. CDR3 bases: TGTGCCAGCAGCTTAAGGGGGAAAACGGGGACAGATACGCAGTATTTT.

The V gene is TRBV28, the J gene TRBJ2-1; D gene uncertain. V lost 2 bases to trimming and J lost 8 bases, with 7 bases between them. The germline V gene has CDR1 MDHEN and CDR2 SYDVKM. This CDR3 spans 12 amino acids. The CDR3 here is CASSLPAYEQFF. CDR3 DNA: TGTGCCAGCAGTTTACCTGCATATGAGCAGTTCTTC.

The gene calls are TRBV6-7 and TRBJ2-2; D is possibly TRBD1 or TRBD2 (5 bases each). TRBV6-7 is noted as an ORF with a role that remains uncertain. This CDR3 has 16 residues. Trimming took off 5 bases at V and 7 bases at J, with 20 bases between the two ends. The CDR3 nucleotides are TGTGCCAGCAGTGGGAATTTCGAGGGGAACGGCGGGGAGCTGTTTTTT. This codes for CASSGNFEGNGGELFF.

This chain uses TRBV30 with TRBJ2-3, with 7 positions matching TRBD2. Losses at the gene ends were 3 bases for V and 5 bases for J; bases not matched to a gene: 8. CDR1 and CDR2 (germline): GTSNPN, SVGIG (reference sequence). This CDR3 is built from 14 residues. CDR3 sequence reads: CAWRPRLAGDTQYF. The CDR3 nucleotides read TGTGCCTGGAGGCCGAGACTAGCTGGAGATACGCAGTATTTT. The full variable domain, in which reference TRBV30 and TRBJ2-3 provide the parts outside the CDR3, is SQTIHQWPATLVQPVGSPLSLECTVEGTSNPNLYWYRQAAGRGLQLLFYSVGIGQISSEVPQNLSASRPQDRQFILSSKKLLLSDSGFYLCAWRPRLAGDTQYFGPGTRLTVL.

The rearrangement joins TRBV5-4 to TRBJ2-3; 9 nucleotides match TRBD1. Trimming removed 7 bases from V and 4 bases from J; junction bases left unmatched: 10. Germline loops: CDR1 SGHNT, CDR2 YYREEE (reference sequence). The length of the CDR3 is 15 residues. The CDR3 reads CASGLDRGVADTQYF. The CDR3 bases are TGTGCCAGCGGACTGGACAGGGGAGTTGCAGATACGCAGTATTTT.

The chain couples TRBV5-4 to TRBJ2-3, with 11 nucleotides matching TRBD1. Germline CDR1 is SGHNT and CDR2 is YYREEE (reference sequence). V was clipped by 0 bases and J by 6 bases; unmatched bases: 3. The CDR3 covers 15 residues. The CDR3 loop reads CASSLGWDRGDTQYF. The CDR3 nucleotides are TGTGCCAGCAGCTTGGGTTGGGACAGGGGGGATACGCAGTATTTT.

This clone came up once. Since a much larger clone is just one base distant, this may be a read error. This chain links TRBV5-5 with TRBJ2-1, with no clear D. The germline CDR1 and CDR2 sequences are SGHKS and YYEKEE (reference sequence). This CDR3 is 11 amino acids long. Trimming removed 2 bases at V and 3 bases at J, with 0 bases between. The CDR3 reads CASSFYNEQFF. Here the CDR3 DNA reads TGTGCCAGCAGCTTCTACAATGAGCAGTTCTTC.

V usage is TRBV7-2 and J usage is TRBJ2-7, with D possibly being TRBD2 (5 bases). CDR1 is SGHTA and CDR2 is FQGNSA in the germline V gene. V was pared by 3 bases and J by 0 bases, with 12 bases between. The CDR3 is made up of 15 amino acids. The CDR3 reads CASSFFAEASYEQYF. The CDR3 DNA follows: TGTGCCAGCAGCTTCTTTGCGGAGGCCTCCTACGAGCAGTACTTC. The full variable domain, in which reference TRBV7-2 and TRBJ2-7 provide the parts outside the CDR3, is GAGVSQSPSNKVTEKGKDVELRCDPISGHTALYWYRQSLGQGLEFLIYFQGNSAPDKSGLPSDRFSAERTGGSVSTLTIQRTQQEDSAVYLCASSFFAEASYEQYFGPGTRLTVT.

This chain connects TRBV6-4 to TRBJ1-5; D is undetermined. The CDR3 totals 16 residues. V lost 0 bases and J lost 2, with 11 bases in between. The V gene's germline CDR1 is MRHNA and CDR2 SNTAGT. Here the CDR3 reads CASSDSRVVGNQPQHF. In nucleotides, the CDR3 is TGTGCCAGCAGTGACTCTCGGGTAGTCGGCAATCAGCCCCAGCATTTT.

This clone has just a few counts. The chain employs TRBV28 and TRBJ1-1; D might be TRBD1 (6 bases). CDR1 MDHEN and CDR2 SYDVKM come from the germline V gene. V lost 4 bases and J lost 8, with 11 bases in between. The CDR3 is 12 residues long. CDR3 DNA: TGTGCCAGCAGTTACGGACAGCTGGAAGCTTTCTTT. Translating gives CASSYGQLEAFF. Full variable domain (missing parts from reference TRBV28 and TRBJ1-1): DVKVTQSSRYLVKRTGEKVFLECVQDMDHENMFWYRQDPGLGLRLIYFSYDVKMKEKGDIPEGYSVSREKKERFSLILESASTNQTSMYLCASSYGQLEAFFGQGTRLTVV.

The chain couples TRBV27 to TRBJ2-7; TRBD2 agrees at 10 bases. CDR1 MNHEY and CDR2 SMNVEV come from the germline V gene (reference sequence). Unmatched junction bases numbered 3, after V lost 6 bases and J lost 1 base. CDR3 length: 14 amino acids. The CDR3 DNA follows: TGTGCCAGCAGCGGACTAGCGGAGTCCTACGAGCAGTACTTC. It specifies CASSGLAESYEQYF.

J is TRBJ2-7 and V is TRBV6-1; D remains unclear. Trimming took off 6 bases at V and 0 bases at J, with 15 bases between the two ends. CDR1 and CDR2 from the germline V gene are MNHNS and SASEGT. This CDR3 is built from 15 residues. The CDR3 DNA reads TGTGCCAGCAGCTTAACAAGCACGAGCTCCTACGAGCAGTACTTC. Amino acids: CASSLTSTSSYEQYF.

This clone was detected a few times. This chain joins TRBV18 and TRBJ1-1; D is uncertain. The CDR3 length is 13 residues. Trimming removed 6 bases at V and 4 bases at J, with 12 bases between. CDR1 is KGHSH, CDR2 LQKENI, per germline. The chain's CDR3 is CASSPGWGTEAFF. DNA for the CDR3: TGTGCCAGCTCTCCGGGTTGGGGCACTGAAGCTTTCTTT.

This rearrangement joins TRBV7-9 to TRBJ1-2; 8 bases map to TRBD1. Per the germline V gene, CDR1 is SEHNR and CDR2 is FQNEAQ (reference sequence). Trimming cost V 5 bases and J 7 bases; bases outside gene matches: 6. The CDR3 is made up of 13 amino acids. CDR3 DNA sequence: TGTGCCAGCAGCCCAGGGGGCGCGGGTGGCTACACCTTC. Protein: CASSPGGAGGYTF.

The chain has TRBV6-6 and TRBJ2-3; D call uncertain. Germline loops: CDR1 MNHNY, CDR2 SVGAGI (reference sequence). This CDR3 comprises 12 residues. V gave up 6 bases and J gave up 4 bases, with 8 bases separating them. The CDR3, as DNA: TGTGCCAGCAGCCCTGGACCAGATACGCAGTATTTT. Translation: CASSPGPDTQYF.

This clone showed up just once. CDR3 region: CASSRGTPDTEAFF. The CDR3 bases are TGCGCCAGCAGCAGAGGGACCCCAGACACTGAAGCTTTCTTT. The V and J genes are TRBV5-1 and TRBJ1-1, with a possible D match to TRBD1 (5 bases). Germline V gene lookup returns CDR1 SGHRS and CDR2 YFSETQ. V lost 4 bases, J lost 3 bases, and 13 bases lay in between. There are 14 residues in the CDR3.

The count of this clone is one. CDR3 loop: CASSTGQNSPTNEKLFF. The DNA of the CDR3 is TGTGCCAGCAGTACCGGACAGAACTCCCCAACTAATGAAAAACTGTTTTTT. The V and J genes are TRBV28 and TRBJ1-4; possibly TRBD1 for D (6 bases). The germline gives CDR1 MDHEN, CDR2 SYDVKM. The germline V and J ends were trimmed by 5 bases and 0 bases, with 16 bases remaining between them. CDR3 length: 17 amino acids.

The chain combines TRBV5-6 with TRBJ1-1; TRBD1 might be the D (5 bases). Trimming stripped 6 bases from V and 4 bases from J, with 19 bases between. CDR3 length: 15 amino acids. Germline CDR1 reads SGHDT; CDR2 reads YYEEEE. The CDR3 protein is CASTPWGAGGTEAFF. CDR3 sequence (DNA): TGTGCCAGCACCCCCTGGGGCGCGGGGGGCACTGAAGCTTTCTTT.

V is TRBV18 and J is TRBJ2-1; no reliable D call. The V and J ends lost 4 bases and 5 bases respectively, with 9 bases between them. Germline V gene sequence: CDR1 KGHSH, CDR2 LQKENI. The CDR3 runs to 13 residues. Here the CDR3 reads CASSRLRDNEQFF. For the CDR3, the DNA is TGTGCCAGCTCACGGCTAAGAGACAATGAGCAGTTCTTC.

Only one count was recorded for this clone. This chain joins TRBV7-2 and TRBJ2-7; 12 positions match TRBD2. Trimming at V came to 1 base and at J to 5 bases, leaving 9 bases not matched to a gene. CDR1 and CDR2 from the germline V gene are SGHTA and FQGNSA. The CDR3 is 17 amino acids. CDR3 DNA: TGTGCCAGCAGCTTAGTTGGGCTAGCGGGAGGGAGACACGAGCAGTACTTC. Translation gives CASSLVGLAGGRHEQYF.